Only a few counts were recorded for the clone carrying this T cell receptor (beta chain). These data belong to a study of blood T cell repertoires in COVID-19. TCRdb's table, derived via immunoSEQ multiplex PCR, lists solely in-frame clones and lacks some. The table has about 120,000 clones, about four fifths seen once; the top ten hold about 2%. This CDR3 is 15 amino acids long. Germline assignment: CDR1 LNHNV and CDR2 YYDKDF (reference sequence). Losses at the gene ends were 4 bases for V and 7 bases for J; bases not matched to a gene: 7. This receptor was identified in a man between 65 and 85 years old with acute or convalescent COVID-19. Sequences were obtained from peripheral blood. The V and J genes are TRBV15 and TRBJ1-3; 10 positions agree with TRBD1. CDR3 nucleotide sequence: TGTGCCACCAGCACCGGCGGGACAGGGGCTAACACCATATATTTT. Its protein product is CATSTGGTGANTIYF.